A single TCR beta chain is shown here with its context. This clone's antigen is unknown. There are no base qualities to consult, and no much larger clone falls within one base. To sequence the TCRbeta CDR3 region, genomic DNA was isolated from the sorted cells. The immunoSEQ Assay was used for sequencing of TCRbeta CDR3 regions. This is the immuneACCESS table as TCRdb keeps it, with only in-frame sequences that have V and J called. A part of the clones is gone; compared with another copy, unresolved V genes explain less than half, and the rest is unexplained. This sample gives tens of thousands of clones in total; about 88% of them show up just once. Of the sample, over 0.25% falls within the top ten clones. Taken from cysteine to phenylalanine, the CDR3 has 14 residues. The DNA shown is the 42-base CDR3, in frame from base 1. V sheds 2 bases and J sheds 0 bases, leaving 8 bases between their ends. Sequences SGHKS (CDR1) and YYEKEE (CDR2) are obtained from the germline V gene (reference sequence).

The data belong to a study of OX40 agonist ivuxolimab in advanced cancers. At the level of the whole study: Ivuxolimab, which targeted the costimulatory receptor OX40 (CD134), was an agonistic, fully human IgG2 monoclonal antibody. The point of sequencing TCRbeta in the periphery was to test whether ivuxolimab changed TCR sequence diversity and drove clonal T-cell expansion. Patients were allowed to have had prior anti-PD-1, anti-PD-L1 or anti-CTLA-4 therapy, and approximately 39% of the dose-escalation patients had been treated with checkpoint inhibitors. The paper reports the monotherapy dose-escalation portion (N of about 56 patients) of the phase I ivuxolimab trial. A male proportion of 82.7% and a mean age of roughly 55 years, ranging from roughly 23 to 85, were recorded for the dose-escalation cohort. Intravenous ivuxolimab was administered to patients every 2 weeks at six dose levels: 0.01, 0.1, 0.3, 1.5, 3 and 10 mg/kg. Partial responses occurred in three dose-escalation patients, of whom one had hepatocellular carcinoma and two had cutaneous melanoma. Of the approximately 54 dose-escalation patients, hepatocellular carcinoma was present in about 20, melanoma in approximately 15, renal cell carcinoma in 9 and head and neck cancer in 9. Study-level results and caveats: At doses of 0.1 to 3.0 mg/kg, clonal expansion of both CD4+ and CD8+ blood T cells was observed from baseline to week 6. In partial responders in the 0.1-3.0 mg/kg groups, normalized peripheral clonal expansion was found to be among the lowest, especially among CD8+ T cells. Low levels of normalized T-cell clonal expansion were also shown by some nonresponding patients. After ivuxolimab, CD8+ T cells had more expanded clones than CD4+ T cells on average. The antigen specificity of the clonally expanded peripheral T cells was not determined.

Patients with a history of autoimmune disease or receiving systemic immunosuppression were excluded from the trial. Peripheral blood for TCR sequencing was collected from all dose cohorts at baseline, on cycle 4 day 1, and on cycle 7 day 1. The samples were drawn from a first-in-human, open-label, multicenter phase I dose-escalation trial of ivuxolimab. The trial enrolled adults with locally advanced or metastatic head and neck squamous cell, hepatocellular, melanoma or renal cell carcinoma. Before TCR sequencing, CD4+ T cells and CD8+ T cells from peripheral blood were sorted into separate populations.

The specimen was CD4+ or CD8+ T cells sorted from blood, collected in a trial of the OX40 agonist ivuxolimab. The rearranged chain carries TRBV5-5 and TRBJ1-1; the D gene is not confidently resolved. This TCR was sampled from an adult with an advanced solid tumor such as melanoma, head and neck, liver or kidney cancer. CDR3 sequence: CASSFWAMNTEAFF. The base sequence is TGTGCCAGCAGCTTTTGGGCCATGAACACTGAAGCTTTCTTT.